The rows below give T cell receptor beta chains drawn from one sample of a study of graft-versus-host responses after intestinal transplantation. Measured with immunoSEQ multiplex PCR; TCRdb has only the in-frame clones, and not every one. The data show about 35,000 clones, with 93% seen just once and about a fifth held by the top ten. These receptors have no known antigen. This sample comprised unstimulated CD8+ T cells sorted from spleen or lymph node cells, obtained before transplant. Receptors were obtained from a human donor who was the organ donor for an intestinal transplant. CDR3s include the opening cysteine and the closing phenylalanine or tryptophan. The order of the fields is J gene, D gene, V gene, clone size, CDR3 DNA, CDR3 protein. The D gene is left open where the match is weak. Size values are once, few and many counts, or a class for expanded clones, and some rows have none.

TRBJ2-7,TRBD2,TRBV5-4,.,TGTGCCAGCAGCCCCGGACTAGCGGGAGTCAACGAGCAGTACTTC,CASSPGLAGVNEQYF
TRBJ2-7,.,TRBV2,.,TGTGCCAGCACGACAGCTCACTACGAGCAGTACTTC,CASTTAHYEQYF
TRBJ2-1,TRBD2,TRBV9,.,TGTGCCAGCAGCGGAGTAGCGGGAGGATCGTACAATGAGCAGTTCTTC,CASSGVAGGSYNEQFF
TRBJ2-2,.,TRBV4-1,.,TGCGCCAGCAGCCAAGATGTTCCCGGGGAGCTGTTTTTT,CASSQDVPGELFF
TRBJ2-2,.,TRBV4-2,.,TGTGCCAGCAGCCATTCAGCGGTCGCGAACACCGGGGAGCTGTTTTTT,CASSHSAVANTGELFF
TRBJ2-3,.,TRBV9,.,TGTGCCAGCAGCGGGGTTCCTAGCACAGATACGCAGTATTTT,CASSGVPSTDTQYF
TRBJ2-1,TRBD1,TRBV7-8,.,TGTGCCAGCAGACGACGACAGGGGGCGAGGTACAATGAGCAGTTCTTC,CASRRRQGARYNEQFF
TRBJ2-2,.,TRBV6-1,once,TGTGCCAGCTGTACCGGGGAGCTGTTTTTT,CASCTGELFF
TRBJ2-1,TRBD2,TRBV28,.,TGTGCCAGCAGTTCAGCGGGAAGATCCTACAATGAGCAGTTCTTC,CASSSAGRSYNEQFF
TRBJ2-2,TRBD2,TRBV4-3,.,TGCGCCAGCAGCCCCCCTCAGCTAGCGGGAAGAACCGGGGAGCTGTTTTTT,CASSPPQLAGRTGELFF
TRBJ2-2,.,TRBV6-5,.,TGTGCCAGCAGCTACACACTATTGAACACCGGGGAGCTGTTTTTT,CASSYTLLNTGELFF
TRBJ1-2,.,TRBV30,.,TGTGCCTGGAGTCCTCTAGGAGGGGGGCGCTTTCACGGCTACACCTTC,CAWSPLGGGRFHGYTF
TRBJ1-1,.,TRBV19,.,TGTGCCAGTAGTATGTTCAACTGGAACACTGAAGCTTTCTTT,CASSMFNWNTEAFF
TRBJ2-1,.,TRBV19,.,TGTGCCAGTAGTATAGGAGGATACAATGAGCAGTTCTTC,CASSIGGYNEQFF
TRBJ2-3,.,TRBV5-4,.,TGTGCCAGCAGCTCCACCCCGCTAGCGACAGATACGCAGTATTTT,CASSSTPLATDTQYF
TRBJ1-2,.,TRBV15,.,TGTGCCACCAGCAGATCGGACAGCCCCTTCGATAACTATGGCTACACCTTC,CATSRSDSPFDNYGYTF
TRBJ2-7,.,TRBV5-1,.,TGCGCCAGCAGCTTGGAGGTTTTCTCCTACGAGCAGTACTTC,CASSLEVFSYEQYF
TRBJ2-1,TRBD2,TRBV4-1,.,TGCGCCAGCAGCCAAGATGCGGGAGAGGCTTACAATGAGCAGTTCTTC,CASSQDAGEAYNEQFF
TRBJ2-1,.,TRBV4-1,.,TGCGCCAGCAGCCAACTCCCAGAGGGGAGCTCCTACAATGAGCAGTTCTTC,CASSQLPEGSSYNEQFF
TRBJ2-3,.,TRBV28,.,TGTGCCTCCCAATGGGGGTCCACAGATACGCAGTATTTT,CASQWGSTDTQYF
TRBJ1-2,.,TRBV30,.,TGTGCCTCAGCGGGCTATGGCTACACCTTC,CASAGYGYTF
TRBJ2-3,TRBD2,TRBV7-6,.,TGTGCCAGCAGCCCCCAGTGGCGGGAGGGAGTTGGTACGCAGTATTTT,CASSPQWREGVGTQYF
TRBJ2-7,TRBD2,TRBV4-1,.,TGCGCCAGCAGCCAGAGACTAGCGGGAGATGAGCAGTACTTC,CASSQRLAGDEQYF
TRBJ1-1,.,TRBV29-1,.,TGCAGCGTTGTAAGGACGGGGGTGGGCGTAGTTGACACTGAAGCTTTCTTT,CSVVRTGVGVVDTEAFF
TRBJ1-4,.,TRBV27,once,TGTGCCAGCAGCCTCGACGGTGAAAAACTGTTTTTT,CASSLDGEKLFF
TRBJ1-1,.,TRBV28,.,TGTGCCAGCAGTCAAAGACTCCTCCGGAACACTGAAGCTTTCTTT,CASSQRLLRNTEAFF
TRBJ2-1,TRBD2,TRBV4-3,.,TGCGCCAGCAGCCACTTAATAGCGGGAGTCTACAATGAGCAGTTCTTC,CASSHLIAGVYNEQFF
TRBJ2-3,.,TRBV28,.,TGTGCCAGCAGCCAGGATATTACTAGCACAGATACGCAGTATTTT,CASSQDITSTDTQYF
TRBJ1-1,.,TRBV4-1,.,TGCGCCAGCAGCCAAGTTGAGGGCGTTACCACTGAAGCTTTCTTT,CASSQVEGVTTEAFF
TRBJ2-3,TRBD1,TRBV19,.,TGTGCCAGTAGTCTCGGACAGGGGGGCACAGATACGCAGTATTTT,CASSLGQGGTDTQYF
TRBJ2-2,TRBD2,TRBV14,.,TGTGCCAGCAGCCCCGGACTGGCGGGAGTTCCCGACACCGGGGAGCTGTTTTTT,CASSPGLAGVPDTGELFF
TRBJ2-7,.,TRBV6-5,.,TGTGCCAGCAGTTGGGAGGGGACAGGAACCTACGAGCAGTACTTC,CASSWEGTGTYEQYF
TRBJ2-4,.,TRBV1,.,TGCACCAGCAGCCAAGAGGTGGGAAAGGGTCTAGCCAAAAACATTCAGTACTTC,CTSSQEVGKGLAKNIQYF
TRBJ2-5,.,TRBV4-3,.,TGCGCCAGCAGCCAAGCCCTAGCGGAGACCCAGTACTTC,CASSQALAETQYF
TRBJ2-3,TRBD2,TRBV19,.,TGTGCACCGCCAGTCGGTACCGACAGCGTAAGACTAGCGGCGACTAGCACAGATACGCAGTATTTT,CAPPVGTDSVRLAATSTDTQYF
TRBJ2-7,.,TRBV28,.,TGTGCCAGCAGTTTATTGCAGGTTGAAGAGCAGTACTTC,CASSLLQVEEQYF
TRBJ2-2,.,TRBV19,.,TGTGCCAGTACCCCAGCATCATCCGGGGCCGGGGAGCTGTTTTTT,CASTPASSGAGELFF
TRBJ2-3,.,TRBV7-8,.,TGTGCCAGCAGCTTAGACCCCCGGGACAAAAGACCTCTCACAGATACGCAGTATTTT,CASSLDPRDKRPLTDTQYF
TRBJ2-7,.,TRBV5-1,.,TGCGCCAGCAGCTTGGTAGTAGGCTACTACTACGAGCAGTACTTC,CASSLVVGYYYEQYF
TRBJ2-1,.,TRBV5-4,.,TGTGCCAGCAGCTTGGGGGTTGGAGGCCTCAATGAGCAGTTCTTC,CASSLGVGGLNEQFF
TRBJ2-7,.,TRBV6-5,.,TGTGCCAGCAGTCCAAATATTAGGTCCTACGAGCAGTACTTC,CASSPNIRSYEQYF
TRBJ2-7,.,TRBV27,.,TGTGCCAGCAGTTTATCGGTCCTTTACGAGCAGTACTTC,CASSLSVLYEQYF
TRBJ2-7,.,TRBV4-1,.,TGCGCCAGCAGCCCGGGCCCAAAAAGCCACTACGAGCAGTACTTC,CASSPGPKSHYEQYF
TRBJ2-2,.,TRBV4-3,.,TGCGCCAGCAGCCAAGGGCTGCCCACCGGGGAGCTGTTTTTT,CASSQGLPTGELFF
TRBJ2-3,TRBD2,TRBV7-8,.,TGTGCCAGCAGCTTAAATGGGGGAGGGTACACAGATACGCAGTATTTT,CASSLNGGGYTDTQYF
TRBJ2-4,TRBD2,TRBV5-1,.,TGCGCCAGCAGCTTGGGGGGACTAGCGGGAGCCCTAAACATTCAGTACTTC,CASSLGGLAGALNIQYF
TRBJ2-3,TRBD2,TRBV4-1,.,TGCGCCAGCAGCCAAGTGATTGCGGGAGGGTGGGATACGCAGTATTTT,CASSQVIAGGWDTQYF